Many counts were recorded for the clone carrying this T cell receptor (beta chain). MiXCR was run by TCRdb on the 5' RACE reads, yielding one entry per CDR3 protein. The sample holds about 63,000 distinct CDR3 sequences, 15% to 20% seen once. Trimming at V came to 2 bases and at J to 0 bases, leaving 8 bases not matched to a gene. Looked up from germline, CDR1 is SGHKS and CDR2 is YYEKEE (reference sequence). This CDR3 is 16 amino acids long. This sample was taken from a study of T cells of healthy individuals. The source is a human donor in good health. The chain is built from TRBV5-5 and TRBJ2-7; 7 bases agree with TRBD1. CDR3 sequence (DNA): TGTGCCAGCAGCTTCGTTAGGGACAGAGACTCCTACGAGCAGTACTTC. Protein product: CASSFVRDRDSYEQYF.